Described below is a single T cell receptor (beta chain) sequence and its context. Trimming stripped 2 bases from V and 8 bases from J, with 6 bases between. Germline V gene data show CDR1 as GTSNPN and CDR2 as SVGIG (reference sequence). The CDR3 is 11 residues long. With 60 Vbeta and 13 Jbeta primers, the PCR was carried out. Per the authors' pipeline: Per a later analysis, the number of unique TCR beta chains was some 75 million, of which 9 million to 12 million were shared. Sequencing was performed with immunoSEQ multiplex PCR; in TCRdb, only in-frame clones are kept and a portion is missing. The V and J calls and the clone size are those of that table, but D and trimming were determined from the DNA. The repertoire has about 120,000 clones, approximately 78% of them found once; the top ten carry about 1.8%. The sample is drawn from a study of cytomegalovirus exposure and HLA in healthy donors. Study overall: An analysis done earlier identified about 100 million unique TCR beta sequences from 150 million to 200 million T cells.

The rearrangement uses TRBV30 and TRBJ1-4; no clear D gene. The specimen was PBMCs. The sequence was collected from a man aged 35-49 years in good health and CMV-seronegative. CDR3 loop: CAWSFSEKLFF. The CDR3 nucleotides are TGTGCCTGGAGTTTCTCGGAAAAACTGTTTTTT.